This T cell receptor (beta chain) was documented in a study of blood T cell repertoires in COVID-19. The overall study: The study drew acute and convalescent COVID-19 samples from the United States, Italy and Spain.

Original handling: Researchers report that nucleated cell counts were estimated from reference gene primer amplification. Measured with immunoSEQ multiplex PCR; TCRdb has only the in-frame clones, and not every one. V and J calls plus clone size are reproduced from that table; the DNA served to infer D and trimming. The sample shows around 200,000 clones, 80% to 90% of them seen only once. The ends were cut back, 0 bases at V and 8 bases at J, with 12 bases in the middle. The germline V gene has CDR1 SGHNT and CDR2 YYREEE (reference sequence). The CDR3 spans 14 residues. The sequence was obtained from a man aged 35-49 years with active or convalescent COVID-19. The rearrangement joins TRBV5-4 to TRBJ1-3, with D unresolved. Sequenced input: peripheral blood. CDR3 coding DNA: TGTGCCAGCAGCTTGGAGGCAGGTTGGGACACCATATATTTT. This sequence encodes CASSLEAGWDTIYF. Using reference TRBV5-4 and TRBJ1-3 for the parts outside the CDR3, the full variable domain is ETGVTQSPTHLIKTRGQQVTLRCSSQSGHNTVSWYQQALGQGPQFIFQYYREEENGRGNFPPRFSGLQFPNYSSELNVNALELDDSALYLCASSLEAGWDTIYFGEGSWLTVV.